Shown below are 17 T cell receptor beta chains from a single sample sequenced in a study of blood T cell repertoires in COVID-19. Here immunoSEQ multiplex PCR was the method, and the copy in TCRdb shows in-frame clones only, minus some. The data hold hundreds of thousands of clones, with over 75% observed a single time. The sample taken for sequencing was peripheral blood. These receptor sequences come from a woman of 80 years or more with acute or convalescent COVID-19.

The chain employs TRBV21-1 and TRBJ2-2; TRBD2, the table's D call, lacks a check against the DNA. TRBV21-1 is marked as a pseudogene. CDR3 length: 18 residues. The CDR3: CASNFCSIGGGWTGELFF. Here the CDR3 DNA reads TGTGCCAGCAACTTCTGCTCCATCGGGGGTGGTTGGACCGGGGAGCTGTTTTTT.

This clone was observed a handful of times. CDR3 DNA sequence: TGTGCCAGCAGGAGATCAAGCTTCCTAGCGTACGAGCAGTACTTC. Its protein product is CASRRSSFLAYEQYF. V and J are TRBV28 and TRBJ2-7, with D perhaps matching TRBD2 (6 bases). The CDR3 sequence is 15 residues long. The germline V and J ends were trimmed by 6 bases and 4 bases, with 19 bases remaining between them. Looked up from germline, CDR1 is MDHEN and CDR2 is SYDVKM.

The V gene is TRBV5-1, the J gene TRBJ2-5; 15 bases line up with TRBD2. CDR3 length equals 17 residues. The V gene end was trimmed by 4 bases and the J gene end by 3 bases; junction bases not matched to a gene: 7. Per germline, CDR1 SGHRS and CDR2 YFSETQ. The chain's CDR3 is CASSPGLAGGLEETQYF. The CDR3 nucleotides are TGCGCCAGCAGCCCCGGACTAGCGGGGGGGCTTGAAGAGACCCAGTACTTC.

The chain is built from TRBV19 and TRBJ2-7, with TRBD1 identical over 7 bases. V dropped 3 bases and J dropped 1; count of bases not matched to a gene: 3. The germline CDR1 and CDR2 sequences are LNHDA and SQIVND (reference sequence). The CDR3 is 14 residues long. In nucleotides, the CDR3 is TGTGCCAGTAGTATGAGACAGGGTTCCTACGAGCAGTACTTC. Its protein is CASSMRQGSYEQYF.

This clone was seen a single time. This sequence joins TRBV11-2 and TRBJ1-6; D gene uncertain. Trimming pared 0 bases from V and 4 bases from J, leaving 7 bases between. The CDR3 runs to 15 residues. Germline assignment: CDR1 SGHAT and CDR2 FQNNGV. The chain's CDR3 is CASSLEQNYNSPLHF. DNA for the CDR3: TGTGCCAGCAGCTTAGAACAGAATTATAATTCACCCCTCCACTTT.

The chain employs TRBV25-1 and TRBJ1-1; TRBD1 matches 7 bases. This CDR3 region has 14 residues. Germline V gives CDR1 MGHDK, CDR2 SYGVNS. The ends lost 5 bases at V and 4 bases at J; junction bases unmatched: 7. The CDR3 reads CASSRQGETTEAFF. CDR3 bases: TGTGCCAGCAGTAGACAGGGTGAGACCACTGAAGCTTTCTTT. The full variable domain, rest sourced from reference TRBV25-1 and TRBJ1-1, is EADIYQTPRYLVIGTGKKITLECSQTMGHDKMYWYQQDPGMELHLIHYSYGVNSTEKGDLSSESTVSRIRTEHFPLTLESARPSHTSQYLCASSRQGETTEAFFGQGTRLTVV.

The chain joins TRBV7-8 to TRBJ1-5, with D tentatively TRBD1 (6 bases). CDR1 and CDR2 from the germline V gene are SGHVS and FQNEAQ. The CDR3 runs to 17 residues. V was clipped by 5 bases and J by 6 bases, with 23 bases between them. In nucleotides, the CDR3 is TGTGCCAGCAGCCACCTACCCCAACAGGGTGGAGGTCAGCCCCAGCATTTT. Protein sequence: CASSHLPQQGGGQPQHF.

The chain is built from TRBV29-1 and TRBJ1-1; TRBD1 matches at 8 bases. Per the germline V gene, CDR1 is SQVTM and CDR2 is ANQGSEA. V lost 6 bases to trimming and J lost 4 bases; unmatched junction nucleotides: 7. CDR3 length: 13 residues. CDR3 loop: CSVHPTGGTEAFF. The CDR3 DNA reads TGCAGCGTCCACCCAACAGGGGGCACTGAAGCTTTCTTT. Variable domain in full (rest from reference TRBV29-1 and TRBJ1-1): SAVISQKPSRDICQRGTSLTIQCQVDSQVTMMFWYRQQPGQSLTLIATANQGSEATYESGFVIDKFPISRPNLTFSTLTVSNMSPEDSSIYLCSVHPTGGTEAFFGQGTRLTVV.

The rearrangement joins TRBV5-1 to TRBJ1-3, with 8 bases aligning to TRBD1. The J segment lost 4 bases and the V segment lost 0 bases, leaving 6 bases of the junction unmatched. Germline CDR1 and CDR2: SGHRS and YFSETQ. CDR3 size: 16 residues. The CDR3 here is CASSLADGTGGNTIYF. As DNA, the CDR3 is TGCGCCAGCAGCTTGGCCGATGGGACAGGCGGAAACACCATATATTTT.

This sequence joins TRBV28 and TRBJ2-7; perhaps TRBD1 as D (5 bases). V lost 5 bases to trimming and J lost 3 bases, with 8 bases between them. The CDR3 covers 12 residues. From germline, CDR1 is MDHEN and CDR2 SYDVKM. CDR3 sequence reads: CASSIRVYEQYF. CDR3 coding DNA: TGTGCCAGCAGTATCAGGGTCTACGAGCAGTACTTC. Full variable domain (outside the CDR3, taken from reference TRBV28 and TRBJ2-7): DVKVTQSSRYLVKRTGEKVFLECVQDMDHENMFWYRQDPGLGLRLIYFSYDVKMKEKGDIPEGYSVSREKKERFSLILESASTNQTSMYLCASSIRVYEQYFGPGTRLTVT.

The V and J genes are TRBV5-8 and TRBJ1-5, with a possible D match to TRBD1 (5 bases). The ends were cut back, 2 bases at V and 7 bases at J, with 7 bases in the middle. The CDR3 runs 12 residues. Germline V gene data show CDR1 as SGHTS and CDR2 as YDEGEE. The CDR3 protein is CASSFGGQPQHF. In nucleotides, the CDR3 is TGTGCCAGCAGCTTTGGGGGGCAGCCCCAGCATTTT.

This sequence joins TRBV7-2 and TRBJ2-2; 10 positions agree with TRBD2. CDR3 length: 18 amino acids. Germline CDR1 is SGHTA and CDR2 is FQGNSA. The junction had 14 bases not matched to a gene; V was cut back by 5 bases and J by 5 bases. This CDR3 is CASSLLASGRRNTGELFF. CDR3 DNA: TGTGCCAGCAGCCTTTTGGCTAGCGGGAGACGAAATACCGGGGAGCTGTTTTTT.

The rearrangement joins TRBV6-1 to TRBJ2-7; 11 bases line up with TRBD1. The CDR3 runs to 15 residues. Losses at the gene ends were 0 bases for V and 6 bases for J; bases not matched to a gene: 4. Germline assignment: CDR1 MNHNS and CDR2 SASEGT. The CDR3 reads CASSEAWTGGIEQYF. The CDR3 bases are TGTGCCAGCAGTGAAGCATGGACAGGGGGCATCGAGCAGTACTTC.

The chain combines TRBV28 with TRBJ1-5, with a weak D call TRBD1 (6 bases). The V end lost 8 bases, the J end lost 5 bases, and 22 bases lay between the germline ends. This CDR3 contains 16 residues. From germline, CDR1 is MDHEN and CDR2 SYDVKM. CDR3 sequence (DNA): TGTGCCAGCGGAAATTCAGGGGTTCCGAGAGATCAGCCCCAGCATTTT. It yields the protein CASGNSGVPRDQPQHF. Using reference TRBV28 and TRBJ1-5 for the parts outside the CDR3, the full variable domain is DVKVTQSSRYLVKRTGEKVFLECVQDMDHENMFWYRQDPGLGLRLIYFSYDVKMKEKGDIPEGYSVSREKKERFSLILESASTNQTSMYLCASGNSGVPRDQPQHFGDGTRLSIL.

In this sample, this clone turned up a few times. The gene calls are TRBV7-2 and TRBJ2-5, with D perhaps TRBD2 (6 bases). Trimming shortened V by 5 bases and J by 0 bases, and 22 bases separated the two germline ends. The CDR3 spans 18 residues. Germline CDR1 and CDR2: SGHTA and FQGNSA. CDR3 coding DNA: TGTGCCAGCAGCGGTAATCTTTACCGCGGGGCACACCAAGAGACCCAGTACTTC. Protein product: CASSGNLYRGAHQETQYF. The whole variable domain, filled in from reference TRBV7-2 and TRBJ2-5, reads GAGVSQSPSNKVTEKGKDVELRCDPISGHTALYWYRQSLGQGLEFLIYFQGNSAPDKSGLPSDRFSAERTGGSVSTLTIQRTQQEDSAVYLCASSGNLYRGAHQETQYFGPGTRLLVL.

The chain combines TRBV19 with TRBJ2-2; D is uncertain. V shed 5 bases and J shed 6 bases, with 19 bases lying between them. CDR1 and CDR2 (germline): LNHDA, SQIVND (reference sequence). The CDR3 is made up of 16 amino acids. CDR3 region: CASSFLGGPSAGELFF. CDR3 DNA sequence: TGTGCCAGTAGTTTCCTAGGCGGTCCGAGTGCCGGGGAGCTGTTTTTT. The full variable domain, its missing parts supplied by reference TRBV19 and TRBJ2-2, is DGGITQSPKYLFRKEGQNVTLSCEQNLNHDAMYWYRQDPGQGLRLIYYSQIVNDFQKGDIAEGYSVSREKKESFPLTVTSAQKNPTAFYLCASSFLGGPSAGELFFGEGSRLTVL.

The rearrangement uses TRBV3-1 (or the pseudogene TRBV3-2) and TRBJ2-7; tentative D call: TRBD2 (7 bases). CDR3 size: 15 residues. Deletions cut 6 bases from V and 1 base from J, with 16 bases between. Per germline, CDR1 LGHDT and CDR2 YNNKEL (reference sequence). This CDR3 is CASSPGGTPSYEQYF. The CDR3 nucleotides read TGTGCCAGCAGTCCCGGGGGGACACCGTCCTACGAGCAGTACTTC.